Presented here are 13 T cell receptor beta chains from one specimen sequenced in a study of cytomegalovirus exposure and HLA in healthy donors. The PCR made use of 60 Vbeta and 13 Jbeta primers. Assay: immunoSEQ multiplex PCR; the TCRdb copy retains only in-frame clones and omits some. The repertoire holds 130,000 or so clones, with more than 70% as singletons. Sequencing was performed on PBMCs. Receptors originate from a man aged 40-49 years in good health and CMV-seronegative.

The chain uses TRBV5-5 and TRBJ1-5, with D perhaps matching TRBD1 (5 bases). Germline V CDR1 and CDR2: SGHKS, YYEKEE (reference sequence). Trimming took off 4 bases at V and 3 bases at J, with 14 bases between the two ends. The CDR3 has 15 residues. CDR3 sequence: CASSPIGTLNQPQHF. CDR3 nucleotides: TGTGCCAGCAGCCCCATCGGGACTCTCAATCAGCCCCAGCATTTT.

The rearrangement uses TRBV14 and TRBJ2-7; 9 bases are a match to TRBD1. Unmatched junction bases numbered 13, after V lost 4 bases and J lost 6 bases. The CDR3 extends over 16 amino acids. Per the germline V gene, CDR1 is SGHDN and CDR2 is FVKESK. The CDR3 reads CASSPVLSDRGGEQYF. The CDR3 nucleotides are TGTGCCAGCAGCCCAGTGCTCTCGGACAGGGGCGGCGAGCAGTACTTC.

This clone was detected only once. The chain joins TRBV12-5 to TRBJ2-2; the D is unclear. CDR1 LGHNT and CDR2 FRNRAP come from the germline V gene. There are 18 residues in the CDR3. V was pared by 6 bases and J by 0 bases, with 20 bases between. The DNA of the CDR3 is TGTGCTAGTGGCACCCTCTCTACTATCGCAGCGAACACCGGGGAGCTGTTTTTT. It translates to CASGTLSTIAANTGELFF.

The J gene is TRBJ2-3, the V gene TRBV5-1; D may be TRBD2 (5 bases). Deletions cut 0 bases from V and 4 bases from J, with 9 bases between. The CDR3 totals 14 residues. CDR1 and CDR2 from the germline V gene are SGHRS and YFSETQ. The CDR3 protein is CASSLAGVSDTQYF. The CDR3, as DNA: TGCGCCAGCAGCTTGGCCGGGGTCTCAGATACGCAGTATTTT.

This rearrangement joins TRBV18 to TRBJ2-7; maybe TRBD1 (5 bases). This CDR3 is built from 14 residues. The germline CDR1 and CDR2 sequences are KGHSH and LQKENI. Between the trimmed V and J ends, which lost 4 bases and 5 bases, there was a span of 15 bases. CDR3 nucleotide sequence: TGTGCCAGCTCACGTCCAGGGATCGTCCACGAGCAGTACTTC. Amino acids: CASSRPGIVHEQYF.

The chain is built from TRBV27 and TRBJ2-1, with TRBD2 identical over 11 bases. V lost 5 bases and J lost 4; bases outside the gene matches: 7. The germline gives CDR1 MNHEY, CDR2 SMNVEV (reference sequence). CDR3 length: 16 amino acids. The CDR3: CASSASSGGWYNEQFF. CDR3 DNA: TGTGCCAGCAGTGCCTCTAGCGGGGGGTGGTACAATGAGCAGTTCTTC.

V usage is TRBV2 and J usage is TRBJ1-4; 8 nucleotides match TRBD1. Per germline, CDR1 SNHLY and CDR2 FYNNEI. V was pared by 11 bases and J by 8 bases, with 7 bases of the junction left unmatched. The CDR3 is 12 residues long. The CDR3 bases are TGTGCCCGCGGACAGGGAGTCGAAAAACTGTTTTTT. Translated, it gives CARGQGVEKLFF.

The J gene is TRBJ2-3, the V gene TRBV5-6; 7 bases are a match to TRBD1. V lost 2 bases and J lost 3; bases outside the gene matches: 9. This CDR3 has 16 residues. In germline, CDR1 is SGHDT, CDR2 YYEEEE. CDR3 in amino acids: CASSFSGQLTTDTQYF. The CDR3 nucleotides read TGTGCCAGCAGCTTTTCGGGACAGCTAACAACAGATACGCAGTATTTT.

V is TRBV4-2 and J is TRBJ2-5, with D tentatively TRBD2 (5 bases). The CDR3 runs to 18 residues. Per the germline V gene, CDR1 is LGHNA and CDR2 is YNFKEQ. Trimming took off 4 bases at V and 5 bases at J, with 26 bases between the two ends. DNA for the CDR3: TGTGCCAGCAGCCCACGACGGGCTAGCCTATTTTTCACGGAGACCCAGTACTTC. Amino acid sequence: CASSPRRASLFFTETQYF.

The rearrangement joins TRBV6-1 to TRBJ2-7, with 7 bases that match TRBD1. V dropped 6 bases and J dropped 5; count of bases not matched to a gene: 4. The CDR3 spans 12 residues. In germline, CDR1 is MNHNS, CDR2 SASEGT. The CDR3 region has the DNA TGTGCCAGCAGCCGAGGGGGCCACGAGCAGTACTTC. Translating it yields CASSRGGHEQYF.

CDR3 DNA sequence: TGTGCCAGCAGCTTAAACAGGGCTGGGGCCAACGTCCTGACTTTC. Protein: CASSLNRAGANVLTF. The chain joins TRBV5-4 to TRBJ2-6, with D perhaps matching TRBD1 (6 bases). Per germline, CDR1 SGHNT and CDR2 YYREEE (reference sequence). The V end lost 2 bases, the J end lost 2 bases, and 8 bases lay between the germline ends. This CDR3 region has 15 residues.

The chain employs TRBV28 and TRBJ2-2; 7 bases map to TRBD1. From germline, CDR1 is MDHEN and CDR2 SYDVKM. This CDR3 has 14 amino acids. Trimming removed 6 bases from V and 7 bases from J; junction bases left unmatched: 8. The CDR3 nucleotides read TGTGCCAGCAGAGTAGGGGGCGGTATCGGGGAGCTGTTTTTT. This sequence encodes CASRVGGGIGELFF. Filled out from reference TRBV28 and TRBJ2-2, the complete variable domain reads DVKVTQSSRYLVKRTGEKVFLECVQDMDHENMFWYRQDPGLGLRLIYFSYDVKMKEKGDIPEGYSVSREKKERFSLILESASTNQTSMYLCASRVGGGIGELFFGEGSRLTVL.

The V gene is TRBV18, the J gene TRBJ2-7; 11 bases align to TRBD2. V gave up 0 bases and J gave up 5 bases; unmatched junction bases: 6. The CDR3 is made up of 16 amino acids. The germline gives CDR1 KGHSH, CDR2 LQKENI. CDR3 sequence: CASSPPLGTSGNEQYF. The CDR3 coding sequence is TGTGCCAGCTCACCACCCCTGGGGACTAGCGGAAACGAGCAGTACTTC. The full variable domain, rest sourced from reference TRBV18 and TRBJ2-7, is NAGVMQNPRHLVRRRGQEARLRCSPMKGHSHVYWYRQLPEEGLKFMVYLQKENIIDESGMPKERFSAEFPKEGPSILRIQQVVRGDSAAYFCASSPPLGTSGNEQYFGPGTRLTVT.